This TCR beta chain appears in the sequencing data of a study of blood T cell repertoires in COVID-19. On the study more broadly: PBMCs, B-cell-depleted T cells, or T cells provided the cDNA or gDNA that made up the material.

The CDR3 is made up of 14 amino acids. The J segment lost 8 bases and the V segment lost 6 bases, leaving 8 bases of the junction unmatched. Germline V gene sequence: CDR1 PRHDT, CDR2 FYEKMQ (reference sequence). Sequencing was performed with immunoSEQ multiplex PCR; in TCRdb, only in-frame clones are kept and a portion is missing. The sample has 100,000 to 110,000 clones, over 80% seen once. This sequence joins TRBV13 and TRBJ1-2, with TRBD1 matching over 11 bases. The sequence came from a middle-aged man with active or convalescent COVID-19. The sample taken for sequencing was peripheral blood. The CDR3 DNA reads TGTGCCAGCAGGATTTCCGGGACAGGGGGAGGCTACACCTTC. Residues: CASRISGTGGGYTF.